This TCR beta chain comes out of a study of T cells after yellow fever vaccination. Study-wide findings and caveats: It was a weaker secondary response, yet one that peaked faster, at day 5 versus 15. It was a small share of clonotypes that appeared in both CD4 and CD8 compartments.

This clonotype was observed a handful of times. No antigen is known for it. Germline V CDR1 and CDR2: KGHSH, LQKENI. This CDR3 region has 16 residues. V lost 3 bases, J lost 4 bases, and 15 bases lay in between. Making TCR cDNA involved 5'RACE template switching, which added UMIs and a universal primer site. One entry per CDR3 protein, called by TCRdb with MiXCR from the 5' RACE reads. Of around 340,000 distinct CDR3 sequences listed, around 13% are singletons. The receptor's source is a man between 18 and 29 years old who received the YFV17D yellow fever vaccine. The specimen was CD4+ T cells sorted from PBMCs, collected 15 days after the yellow fever booster vaccination. This chain joins TRBV18 and TRBJ2-2; no firm D call. DNA of the CDR3: TGTGCCAGCTCACCCCTGGGCCAAGGCGGCACCGGGGAGCTGTTTTTT. Translated, it gives CASSPLGQGGTGELFF.